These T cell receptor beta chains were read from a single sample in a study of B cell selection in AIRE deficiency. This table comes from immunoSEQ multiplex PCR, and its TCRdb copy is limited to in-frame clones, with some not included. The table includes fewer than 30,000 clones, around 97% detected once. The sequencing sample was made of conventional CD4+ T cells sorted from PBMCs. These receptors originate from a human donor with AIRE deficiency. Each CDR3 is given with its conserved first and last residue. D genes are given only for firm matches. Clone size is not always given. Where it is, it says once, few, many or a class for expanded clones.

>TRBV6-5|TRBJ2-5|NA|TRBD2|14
TGTGCCAGCAGTTCCTGGACTAGTCTAGAGACCCAGTACTTC
CASSSWTSLETQYF
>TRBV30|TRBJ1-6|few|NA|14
TGTGCCTGGAGTGTATTCGCTCGTAATTCACCCCTCCACTTT
CAWSVFARNSPLHF
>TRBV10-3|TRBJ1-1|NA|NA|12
TGTGCCATCAGTGGGGGGGGGCACGAAGCTTTCTTT
CAISGGGHEAFF
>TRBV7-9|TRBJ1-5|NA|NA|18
TGTGCCAGCAGCTCGTATGACGGGGGAGGGATCGGCAATCAGCCCCAGCATTTT
CASSSYDGGGIGNQPQHF
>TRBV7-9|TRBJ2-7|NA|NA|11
TGTGCCAGCAAGAACGGCTACGAGCAGTACTTC
CASKNGYEQYF
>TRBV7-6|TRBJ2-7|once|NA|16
TGTGCCAGCAGCTTAGCTAGAGGGGAGGGGGTGGTCGAGCAGTACTTC
CASSLARGEGVVEQYF
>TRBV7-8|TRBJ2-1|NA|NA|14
TGTGCCAGCCCCGCGCCGGGGGCGGACAATGAGCAGTTCTTC
CASPAPGADNEQFF
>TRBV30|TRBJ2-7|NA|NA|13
TGTGCCTGTAACACACTAGTTTCCTACGAGCAGTACTTC
CACNTLVSYEQYF
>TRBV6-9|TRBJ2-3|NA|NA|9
TGTGCCGACGGAGATACGCAGTATTTT
CADGDTQYF
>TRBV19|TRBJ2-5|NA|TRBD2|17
TGTGCCAGTAGTATTAGCCCACTAGCGGGATATCAAGAGACCCAGTACTTC
CASSISPLAGYQETQYF
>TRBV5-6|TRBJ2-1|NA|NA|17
TGTGCCAGCAGCCATCAAATAGCGTTAAGCTCCTACAATGAGCAGTTCTTC
CASSHQIALSSYNEQFF
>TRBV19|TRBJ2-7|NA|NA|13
TGTGCCAGTAGTTACCGGGGGCCCTACGAGCAGTACTTC
CASSYRGPYEQYF
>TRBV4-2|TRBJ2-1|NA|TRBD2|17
TGTGCCAGCAGCCATGTTAAAGCGGGGCACTTGATGCATGAGCAGTTCTTC
CASSHVKAGHLMHEQFF
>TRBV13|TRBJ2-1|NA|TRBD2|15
TGTGCCAGCAGACTACTAGCGGGAGATGTCGGAGAGCAGTTCTTC
CASRLLAGDVGEQFF
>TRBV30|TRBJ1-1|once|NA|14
TGTGCCTGGAGTAGCCGAGCGCCGAACACTGAAGCTTTCTTT
CAWSSRAPNTEAFF
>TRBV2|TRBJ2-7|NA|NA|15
TGTGCCAGCAGTGAAAATGGGGGGCCCGCCTACGAGCAGTACTTC
CASSENGGPAYEQYF
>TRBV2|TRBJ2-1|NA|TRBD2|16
TGTGCCAAGCACCTAGGGGGACTAGAAGTATACAATGAGCAGTTCTTC
CAKHLGGLEVYNEQFF
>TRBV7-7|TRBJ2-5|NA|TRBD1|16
TGTGCCAGCAGCCCGGGAGACAGGGGGCGGAAAGAGACCCAGTACTTC
CASSPGDRGRKETQYF
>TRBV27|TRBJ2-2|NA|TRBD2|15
TGTGCCAGCAGCCTAGGACTAGCGCCTACCGGGGAGCTGTTTTTT
CASSLGLAPTGELFF
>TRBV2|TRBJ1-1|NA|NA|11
TGTGCCAATACAGGGAACACTGAAGCTTTCTTT
CANTGNTEAFF
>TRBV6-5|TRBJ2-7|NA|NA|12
TGTGCCAGCAGTTACTCTGGAGGGTTTCAGTACTTC
CASSYSGGFQYF
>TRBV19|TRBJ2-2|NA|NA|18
TGTGCCAGTAGTATAGGTGGGGTTGGGGGCTTGAACACCGGGGAGCTGTTTTTT
CASSIGGVGGLNTGELFF
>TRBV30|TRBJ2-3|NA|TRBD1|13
TGTGCCCTGTGGGGGACAGGGGCAGATACGCAGTATTTT
CALWGTGADTQYF
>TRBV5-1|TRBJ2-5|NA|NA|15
TGCGCCAGCAGCCTGGCGTTCGGGGTTGAAGAGACCCAGTACTTC
CASSLAFGVEETQYF
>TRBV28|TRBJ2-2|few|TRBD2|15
TGTGCCAGCAGCCTAGCGGGAGTTGGCACCGGGGAGCTGTTTTTT
CASSLAGVGTGELFF
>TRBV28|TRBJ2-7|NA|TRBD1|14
TGTGCCAGCAGTCTCAGGACAGGAGCCTACGAGCAGTACTTC
CASSLRTGAYEQYF
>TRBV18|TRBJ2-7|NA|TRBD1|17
TGTGCCAGCTCACCAGTGGGACAGGGGGTCAATCCCTACGAGCAGTACTTC
CASSPVGQGVNPYEQYF
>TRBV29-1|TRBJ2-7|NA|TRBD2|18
TGCAGCGTTGAAGTCCCACTAGCGGGAGTTTTCCCCGCCTACGAGCAGTACTTC
CSVEVPLAGVFPAYEQYF
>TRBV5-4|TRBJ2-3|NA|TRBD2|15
TGTGCCAGCAGCCCGGCGGGAGGCCCCGGCGATACGCAGTATTTT
CASSPAGGPGDTQYF
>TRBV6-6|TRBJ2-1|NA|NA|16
TGTGCCAGCAGTTACCCCACTTACCAACCCAACAATGAGCAGTTCTTC
CASSYPTYQPNNEQFF
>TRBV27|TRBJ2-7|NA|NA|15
TGTGCCAGCAGTTCCTGGTCGATAGGGTTTAACGAGCAGTACTTC
CASSSWSIGFNEQYF
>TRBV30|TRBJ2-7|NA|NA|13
TGTGCCTGGATGAGGGACCTCTCCTACGAGCAGTACTTC
CAWMRDLSYEQYF
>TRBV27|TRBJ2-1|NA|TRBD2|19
TGTGCCAGCAGTTTATCCCTATTGGTATTAGCGGGCCAGAGCAATGAGCAGTTCTTC
CASSLSLLVLAGQSNEQFF
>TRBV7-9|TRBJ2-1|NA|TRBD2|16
TGTGCCAGCAGCTTAGGGGGACTACCCCCTTACAATGAGCAGTTCTTC
CASSLGGLPPYNEQFF
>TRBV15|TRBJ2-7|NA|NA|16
TGTGCCACCAGCAACCCCTCCCACATTTCGTCCTACGAGCAGTACTTC
CATSNPSHISSYEQYF
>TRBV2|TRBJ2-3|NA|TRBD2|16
TGTGCCAGCAGTGAAGGTGCTAGCGGGAGTACAGATACGCAGTATTTT
CASSEGASGSTDTQYF
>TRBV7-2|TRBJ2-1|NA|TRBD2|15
TGTGCCAGCAGCTTTGGTGGCGGGAGCTTCAATGAGCAGTTCTTC
CASSFGGGSFNEQFF
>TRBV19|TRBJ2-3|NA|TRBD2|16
TGTGCCAGTAGTATCGGAGGGACTAGCGGCACAGATACGCAGTATTTT
CASSIGGTSGTDTQYF
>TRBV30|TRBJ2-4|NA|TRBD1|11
TGTGCCTGCCAGACAGGGACCATTCAGTACTTC
CACQTGTIQYF
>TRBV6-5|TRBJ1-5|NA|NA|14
TGTGCCAGCAGCCTGACCTACAGCAATCAGCCCCAGCATTTT
CASSLTYSNQPQHF
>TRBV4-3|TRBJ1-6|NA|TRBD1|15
TGCGCCAGCAGCCAGGGGGGGACAGGATATTCACCCCTCCACTTT
CASSQGGTGYSPLHF